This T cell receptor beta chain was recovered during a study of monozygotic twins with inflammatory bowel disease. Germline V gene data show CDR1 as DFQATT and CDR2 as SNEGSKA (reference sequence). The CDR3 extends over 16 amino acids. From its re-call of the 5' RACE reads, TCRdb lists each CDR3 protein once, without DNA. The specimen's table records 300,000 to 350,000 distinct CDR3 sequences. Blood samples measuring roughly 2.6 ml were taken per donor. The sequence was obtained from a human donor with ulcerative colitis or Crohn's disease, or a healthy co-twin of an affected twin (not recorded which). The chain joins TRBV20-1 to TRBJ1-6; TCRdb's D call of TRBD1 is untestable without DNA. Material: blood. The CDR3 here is CSASGPIQGNNSPLHF.